This T cell receptor beta chain was recovered during a study of blood T cell repertoires in COVID-19. Looking at the study overall: The United States, Italy and Spain supplied acute and convalescent COVID-19 samples. The analysed material was cDNA or gDNA that came from T cells, B-cell-depleted T cells, or PBMCs.

CDR1 MNHEY and CDR2 SVGEGT come from the germline V gene. This CDR3 contains 14 residues. J was trimmed by 0 bases and V by 6 bases; bases with no gene match: 2. Study processing details: Amplification with reference gene primers provided the estimates of nucleated cell counts. Generated by immunoSEQ multiplex PCR, the TCRdb table keeps only in-frame clones and is missing some. From that table come the V and J calls and clone size; the DNA was used to work out D and trimming. Of over 50,000 clones detected, over 75% appear once; the ten largest clones hold around an eighth. Sequencing input: peripheral blood. V usage is TRBV6-2 or TRBV6-3 and J usage is TRBJ1-5; TRBD1 agrees at 7 bases. The TCR comes from a human donor with active COVID-19. The donor label of this sample is uncertain. CDR3 protein: CASSRDSSNQPQHF. The CDR3 region has the DNA TGTGCCAGCAGCCGGGACAGTAGCAATCAGCCCCAGCATTTT.